A selection of T cell receptor beta chains follows, all from one sample in a study of blood T cell repertoires in COVID-19. The assay was immunoSEQ multiplex PCR, and TCRdb's table has in-frame clones only and misses some. The sample shows approximately 260,000 clones, about nine tenths of them seen only once. Sequencing was done on a sample of peripheral blood. All receptors derive from a woman aged 40 to 50 with acute or convalescent COVID-19. The CDR3 runs from the conserved cysteine through the conserved F or W. D genes are given only for firm matches. Size tells how often a clone was seen (once, few, many) or the class of an expanded clone, and some rows leave it out.

j_call d_call v_call clone_size cdr3_nt cdr3_aa
TRBJ1-1 . TRBV4-1 . TGCGCCAGCAGCCAAACACCGATGAACACTGAAGCTTTCTTT CASSQTPMNTEAFF
TRBJ1-2 TRBD1 TRBV12-3/TRBV12-4 . TGTGCCAGCAGTGTGGACAGGGTGGACGGCTACACCTTC CASSVDRVDGYTF
TRBJ2-3 . TRBV10-3 . TGTGCCATCACGGGGAATCAGGCGAGCACAGATACGCAGTATTTT CAITGNQASTDTQYF
TRBJ2-3 TRBD1 TRBV3-1/TRBV3-2 . TGTGCCAGCAGCCAAGGGACAGGGATCACAGATACGCAGTATTTT CASSQGTGITDTQYF
TRBJ1-3 TRBD1 TRBV2 few TGTGCCAGCAGTGAAGCGCCGATCAGGGGGTTCTCCTCTGGAAACACCATATATTTT CASSEAPIRGFSSGNTIYF
TRBJ1-2 . TRBV3-1/TRBV3-2 . TGTGCCAGCAGCCAAAACGGGGCGCGGGGAAACTATGGCTACACCTTC CASSQNGARGNYGYTF
TRBJ1-5 . TRBV15 . TGTGCCACCAGCAGAGCTCTCTATAGCAATCAGCCCCAGCATTTT CATSRALYSNQPQHF
TRBJ1-1 . TRBV9 . TGTGCCAGCAGCGTAGGCGGGGCGACTGAAGCTTTCTTT CASSVGGATEAFF
TRBJ2-3 . TRBV7-8 . TGTGCCAGCAGCTTAAGGGGCAGGCTAAGCACAGATACGCAGTATTTT CASSLRGRLSTDTQYF
TRBJ1-2 TRBD1 TRBV6-6 . TGTGCCAGCACCCTGGACAGGGATGGCTACACCTTC CASTLDRDGYTF
TRBJ1-5 . TRBV6-5 few TGTGCCAGCAGTTACAGGGCGGGAAGCAATCAGCCCCAGCATTTT CASSYRAGSNQPQHF
TRBJ2-6 . TRBV6-5 . TGTGCCAGCAGTTCCCCTCCGGGGGCTGGGGCCAACGTCCTGACTTTC CASSSPPGAGANVLTF
TRBJ1-1 TRBD1 TRBV5-1 . TGCGCCAGCAGCTTGACAGGGGGGAACACTGAAGCTTTCTTT CASSLTGGNTEAFF
TRBJ1-2 TRBD1 TRBV5-1 . TGCGCCAGCAGGCCCGAAGGGGGCGATGGCTACACCTTC CASRPEGGDGYTF
TRBJ1-6 TRBD1 TRBV5-1 . TGCGCCAGCAGCTTGGAACAGGGGGCCAATTCACCCCTCCACTTT CASSLEQGANSPLHF
TRBJ2-6 . TRBV5-4 . TGTGCCAGCAGCTTCCAGGGCCGTACCCCTGGGGCCAACGTCCTGACTTTC CASSFQGRTPGANVLTF
TRBJ1-2 . TRBV6-5 . TGTGCCAGCAGTAGATCACCCGACAGTAGGGGCTACACCTTC CASSRSPDSRGYTF
TRBJ1-5 TRBD1 TRBV28 . TGTGCCAGCAGTCCCAGGACAGGGCAAGCGCGACAGCCCCAGCATTTT CASSPRTGQARQPQHF
TRBJ1-1 . TRBV5-4 . TGTGCCAGCAGCTTGCTGTGGTCGCACAGCTCTAAGATGAACACTGAAGCTTTCTTT CASSLLWSHSSKMNTEAFF
TRBJ1-2 . TRBV19 few TGTGCCAGTAGTATCGCACAGATGCAAGGCTACACCTTC CASSIAQMQGYTF
TRBJ1-6 . TRBV18 few TGTGCCAGCTCCCAATCACCCCGGGGGTCCTATAATTCACCCCTCCACTTT CASSQSPRGSYNSPLHF
TRBJ2-3 TRBD2 TRBV7-7 once TGTGCCAGCAGCCCGGGGGGTAGCGGGGGCCTCACAGATACGCAGTATTTT CASSPGGSGGLTDTQYF
TRBJ2-5 TRBD2 TRBV5-1 once TGCGCCAGCAGCCCCGGCGGGGGGGCCCGGCAAGAGACCCAGTACTTC CASSPGGGARQETQYF
TRBJ2-5 . TRBV4-2 . TGTGCCAGCAGCCAAGCGTCTAGACAAGAGACCCAGTACTTC CASSQASRQETQYF
TRBJ1-5 . TRBV7-2 once TGTGCCAGCAGCTTCCAGGGGAGTCAGCCCCAGCATTTT CASSFQGSQPQHF
TRBJ1-6 . TRBV6-5 . TGTGCCAGCAAGGACAGTCCGAATTCACCCCTCCACTTT CASKDSPNSPLHF
TRBJ1-4 TRBD1 TRBV2 . TGTGCCAGCAGTGCCGGGACAGAAGCAACTAATGAAAAACTGTTTTTT CASSAGTEATNEKLFF
TRBJ1-1 . TRBV27 . TGTGCCAGCTGGCGAGGGAGCACTGAAGCTTTCTTT CASWRGSTEAFF
TRBJ1-5 TRBD1 TRBV3-1/TRBV3-2 . TGTGCCAGCAGCCGGACAGGGGGCAATCAGCCCCAGCATTTT CASSRTGGNQPQHF
TRBJ1-2 TRBD1 TRBV5-6 . TGTGCCAGCAGCCTCGGACAGGGGGCTTCTTACTATGGCTACACCTTC CASSLGQGASYYGYTF
TRBJ2-3 . TRBV30 . TGTGCCTGGAGTGTAACGGCGGGGGTTGCCCCAGGGGGCACAGATACGCAGTATTTT CAWSVTAGVAPGGTDTQYF
TRBJ1-1 . TRBV15 . TGTGCCACCAGCCGGGTGTCGGAAGCTTTCTTT CATSRVSEAFF
TRBJ2-1 TRBD2 TRBV5-1 . TGCGCCAGCAGCGCAAGACTAGCGGGAGGTCTCAATGAGCAGTTCTTC CASSARLAGGLNEQFF
TRBJ2-1 TRBD1 TRBV24-1 once TGTGCCACCAGTGTAGGGACAGGGCCTGAGAGACCCCAGTTCTTC CATSVGTGPERPQFF
TRBJ1-2 . TRBV20-1 . TGCAGTGCTAGTCGGGGTAACTATGGCTACACCTTC CSASRGNYGYTF